This record looks at one TCR beta chain sequence and its context. This CDR3 region has 15 residues. Germline V CDR1 and CDR2: SEHNR, FQNEAQ (reference sequence). V lost 0 bases, J lost 0 bases, and 8 bases lay in between. The sample is drawn from a study of blood T cell repertoires in COVID-19. Background on the study: COVID-19 samples, acute and convalescent, were from the United States, Italy and Spain.

Only in-frame clones appear in the TCRdb table, and some are missing; sequencing was by immunoSEQ multiplex PCR. The sample has some 250,000 clones, roughly 89% seen once. V gene TRBV7-9 combines with J gene TRBJ1-1; D not resolved. Sequencing was done on a sample of peripheral blood. This receptor was taken from a man under 40 who had recovered from COVID-19. The CDR3 DNA follows: TGTGCCAGCAGCTTAGCTGGGAGGATGAACACTGAAGCTTTCTTT. Protein sequence: CASSLAGRMNTEAFF.